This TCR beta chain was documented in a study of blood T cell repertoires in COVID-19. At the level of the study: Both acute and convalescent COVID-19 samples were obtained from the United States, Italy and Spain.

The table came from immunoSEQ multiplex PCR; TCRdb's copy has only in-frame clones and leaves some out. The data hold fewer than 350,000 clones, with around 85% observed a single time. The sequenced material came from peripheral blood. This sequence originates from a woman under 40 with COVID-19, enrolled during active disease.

As DNA, the CDR3 is TGTGCCAGCAGCTTAGCAGGGGACTTAGGTTCACCCCTCCACTTT. This encodes CASSLAGDLGSPLHF. The chain carries TRBV7-8 and TRBJ1-6; D is possibly TRBD1 (5 bases). This CDR3 is built from 15 residues. V lost 0 bases and J 9 bases, leaving 12 bases between the germline ends. CDR1 and CDR2 (germline): SGHVS, FQNEAQ.